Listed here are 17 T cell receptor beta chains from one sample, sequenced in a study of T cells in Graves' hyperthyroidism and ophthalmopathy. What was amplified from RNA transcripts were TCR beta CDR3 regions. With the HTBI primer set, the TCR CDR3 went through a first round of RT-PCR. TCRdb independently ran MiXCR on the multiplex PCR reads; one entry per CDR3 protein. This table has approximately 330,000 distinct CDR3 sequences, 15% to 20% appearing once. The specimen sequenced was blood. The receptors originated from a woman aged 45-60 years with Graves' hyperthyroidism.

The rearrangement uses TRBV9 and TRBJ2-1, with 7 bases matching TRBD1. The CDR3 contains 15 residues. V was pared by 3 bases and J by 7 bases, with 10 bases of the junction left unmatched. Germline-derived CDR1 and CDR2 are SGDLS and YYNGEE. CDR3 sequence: CASSAGGEGNNEQFF. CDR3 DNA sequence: TGTGCCAGCAGCGCAGGGGGTGAGGGGAATAATGAGCAGTTCTTC.

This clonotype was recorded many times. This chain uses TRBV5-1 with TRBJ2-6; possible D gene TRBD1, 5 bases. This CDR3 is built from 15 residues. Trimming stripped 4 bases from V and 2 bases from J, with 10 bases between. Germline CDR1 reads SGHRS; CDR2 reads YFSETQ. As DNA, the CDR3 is TGCGCCAGCAGCACGGACACTACTGGGGCCAACGTCCTGACTTTC. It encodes CASSTDTTGANVLTF.

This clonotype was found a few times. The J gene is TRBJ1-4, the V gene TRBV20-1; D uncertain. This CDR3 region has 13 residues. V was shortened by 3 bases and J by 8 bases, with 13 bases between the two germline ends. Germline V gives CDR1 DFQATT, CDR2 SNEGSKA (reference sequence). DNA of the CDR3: TGCAGTGCTAGTCGTACGGCGAGGGAAAAACTGTTTTTT. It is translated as CSASRTAREKLFF.

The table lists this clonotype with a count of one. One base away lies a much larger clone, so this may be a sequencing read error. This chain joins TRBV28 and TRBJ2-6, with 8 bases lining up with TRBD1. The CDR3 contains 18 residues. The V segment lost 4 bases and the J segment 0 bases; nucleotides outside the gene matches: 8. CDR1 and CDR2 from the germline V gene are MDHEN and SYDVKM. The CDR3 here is CASSYETGAGSGANVLTF. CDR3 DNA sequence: TGTGCCAGCAGTTATGAGACAGGGGCGGGCTCTGGGGCCAACGTCCTGACTTTC.

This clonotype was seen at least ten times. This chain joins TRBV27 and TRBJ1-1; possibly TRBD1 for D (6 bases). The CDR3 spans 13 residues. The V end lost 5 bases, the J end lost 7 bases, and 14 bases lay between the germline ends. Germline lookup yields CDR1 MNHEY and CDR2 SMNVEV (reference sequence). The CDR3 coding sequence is TGTGCCAGCAGTCAGAGGGGGGCACTTGAAGCTTTCTTT. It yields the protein CASSQRGALEAFF.

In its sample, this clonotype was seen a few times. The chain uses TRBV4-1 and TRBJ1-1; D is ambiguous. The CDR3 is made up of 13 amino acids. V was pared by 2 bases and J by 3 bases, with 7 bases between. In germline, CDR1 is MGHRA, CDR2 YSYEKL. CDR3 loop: CASSQRPDTEAFF. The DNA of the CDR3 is TGCGCCAGCAGCCAAAGACCTGACACTGAAGCTTTCTTT.

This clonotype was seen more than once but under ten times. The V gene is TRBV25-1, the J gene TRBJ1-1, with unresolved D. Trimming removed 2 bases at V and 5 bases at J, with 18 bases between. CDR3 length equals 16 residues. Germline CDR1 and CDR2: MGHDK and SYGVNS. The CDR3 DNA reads TGTGCCAGCAGTGAAAAGACAACGATGAGAGTTACTGAAGCTTTCTTT. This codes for CASSEKTTMRVTEAFF.

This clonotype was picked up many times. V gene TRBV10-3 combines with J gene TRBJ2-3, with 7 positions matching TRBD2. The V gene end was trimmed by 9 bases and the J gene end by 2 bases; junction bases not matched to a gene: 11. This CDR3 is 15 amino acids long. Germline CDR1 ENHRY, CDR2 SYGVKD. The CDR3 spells CAIGGDGTYTDTQYF. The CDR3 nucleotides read TGTGCCATTGGGGGGGACGGAACATACACAGATACGCAGTATTTT.

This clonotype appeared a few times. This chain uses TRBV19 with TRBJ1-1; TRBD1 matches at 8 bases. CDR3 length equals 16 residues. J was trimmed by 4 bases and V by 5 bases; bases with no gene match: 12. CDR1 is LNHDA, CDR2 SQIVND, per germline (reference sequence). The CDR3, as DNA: TGTGCCAGTAGTGTCAGAGGACAGGGCGGTACCACTGAAGCTTTCTTT. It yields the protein CASSVRGQGGTTEAFF.

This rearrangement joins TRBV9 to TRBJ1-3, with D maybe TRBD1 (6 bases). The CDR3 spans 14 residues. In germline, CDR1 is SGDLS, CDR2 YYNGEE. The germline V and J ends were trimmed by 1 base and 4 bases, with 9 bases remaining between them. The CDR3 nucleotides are TGTGCCAGCAGCGTACAGGGGCACGGAAACACCATATATTTT. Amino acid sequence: CASSVQGHGNTIYF.

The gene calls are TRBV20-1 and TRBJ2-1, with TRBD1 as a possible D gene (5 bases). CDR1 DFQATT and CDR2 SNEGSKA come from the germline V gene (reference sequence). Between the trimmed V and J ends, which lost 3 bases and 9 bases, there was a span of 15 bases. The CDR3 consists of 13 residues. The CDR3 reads CSARDVRDTEQFF. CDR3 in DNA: TGCAGTGCTAGGGACGTCAGGGATACTGAGCAGTTCTTC.

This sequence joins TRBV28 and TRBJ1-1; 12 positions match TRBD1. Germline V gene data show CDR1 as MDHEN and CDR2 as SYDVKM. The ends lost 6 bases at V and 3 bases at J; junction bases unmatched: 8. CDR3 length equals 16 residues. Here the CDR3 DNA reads TGTGCCAGCAGCGCTGGGACAGGGGGCTGGCACACTGAAGCTTTCTTT. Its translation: CASSAGTGGWHTEAFF. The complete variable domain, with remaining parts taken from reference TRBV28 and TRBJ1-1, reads DVKVTQSSRYLVKRTGEKVFLECVQDMDHENMFWYRQDPGLGLRLIYFSYDVKMKEKGDIPEGYSVSREKKERFSLILESASTNQTSMYLCASSAGTGGWHTEAFFGQGTRLTVV.

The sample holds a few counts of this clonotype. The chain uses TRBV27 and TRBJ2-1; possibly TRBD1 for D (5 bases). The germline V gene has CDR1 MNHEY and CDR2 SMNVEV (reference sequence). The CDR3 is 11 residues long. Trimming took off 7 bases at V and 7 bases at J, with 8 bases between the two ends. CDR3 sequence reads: CASKGWNEQFF. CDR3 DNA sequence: TGTGCCAGCAAGGGGTGGAATGAGCAGTTCTTC.

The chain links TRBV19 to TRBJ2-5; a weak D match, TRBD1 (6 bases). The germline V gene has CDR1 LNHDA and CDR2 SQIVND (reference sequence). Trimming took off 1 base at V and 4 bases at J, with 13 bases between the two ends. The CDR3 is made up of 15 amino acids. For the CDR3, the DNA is TGTGCCAGTAGTATAGGACCGGGACAAAGAGAGACCCAGTACTTC. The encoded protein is CASSIGPGQRETQYF.

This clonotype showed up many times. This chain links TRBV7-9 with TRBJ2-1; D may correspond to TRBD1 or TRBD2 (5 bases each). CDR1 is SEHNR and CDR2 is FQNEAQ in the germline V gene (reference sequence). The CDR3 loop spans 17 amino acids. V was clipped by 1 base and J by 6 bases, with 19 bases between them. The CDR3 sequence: CASSLEGAGTTFNEQFF. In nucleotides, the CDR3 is TGTGCCAGCAGCTTAGAGGGTGCCGGGACCACCTTCAATGAGCAGTTCTTC.

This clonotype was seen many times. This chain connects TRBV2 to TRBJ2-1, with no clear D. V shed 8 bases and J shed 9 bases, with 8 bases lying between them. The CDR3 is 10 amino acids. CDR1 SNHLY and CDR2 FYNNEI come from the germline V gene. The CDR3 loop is CASPLGEQFF. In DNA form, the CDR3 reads TGTGCCAGCCCGTTGGGTGAGCAGTTCTTC.

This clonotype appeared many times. The CDR3 sequence is CASSLNDGRTQYF. CDR3 DNA: TGTGCCAGCAGCTTAAACGACGGTAGGACGCAGTATTTT. V and J are TRBV7-3 and TRBJ2-3; D remains unclear. Per germline, CDR1 SGHTA and CDR2 FQGTGA. V was shortened by 1 base and J by 9 bases, with 11 bases between the two germline ends. The CDR3 sequence is 13 residues long.